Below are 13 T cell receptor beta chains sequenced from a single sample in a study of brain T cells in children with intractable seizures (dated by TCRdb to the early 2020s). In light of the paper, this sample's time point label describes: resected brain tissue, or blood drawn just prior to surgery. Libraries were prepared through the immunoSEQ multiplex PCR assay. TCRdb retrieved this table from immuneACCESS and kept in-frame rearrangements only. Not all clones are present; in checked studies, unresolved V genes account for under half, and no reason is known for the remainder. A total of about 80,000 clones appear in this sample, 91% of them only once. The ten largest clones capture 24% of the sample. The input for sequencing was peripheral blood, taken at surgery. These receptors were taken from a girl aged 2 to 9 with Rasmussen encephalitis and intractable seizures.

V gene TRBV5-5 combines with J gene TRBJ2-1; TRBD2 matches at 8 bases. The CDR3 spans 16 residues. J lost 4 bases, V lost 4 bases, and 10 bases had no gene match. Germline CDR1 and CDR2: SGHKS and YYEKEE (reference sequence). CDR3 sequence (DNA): TGTGCCAGCAGCCGAATAGCTAGCGGGCTTTACAATGAGCAGTTCTTC. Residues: CASSRIASGLYNEQFF.

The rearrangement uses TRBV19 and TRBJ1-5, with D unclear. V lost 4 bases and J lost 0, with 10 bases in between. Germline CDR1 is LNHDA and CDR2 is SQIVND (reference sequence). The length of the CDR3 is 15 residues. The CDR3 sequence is CASSKEAYSNQPQHF. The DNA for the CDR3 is TGTGCCAGTAGTAAGGAGGCCTATAGCAATCAGCCCCAGCATTTT.

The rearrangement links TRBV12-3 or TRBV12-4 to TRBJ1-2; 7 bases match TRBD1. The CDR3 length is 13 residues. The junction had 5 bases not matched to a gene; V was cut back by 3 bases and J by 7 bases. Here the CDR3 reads CASSLFDRAGYTF. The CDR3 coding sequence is TGTGCCAGCAGTTTGTTTGACAGGGCTGGCTACACCTTC.

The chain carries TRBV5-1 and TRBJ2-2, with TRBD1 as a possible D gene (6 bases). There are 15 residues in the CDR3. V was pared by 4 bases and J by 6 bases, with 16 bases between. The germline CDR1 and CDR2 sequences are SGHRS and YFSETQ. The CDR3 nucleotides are TGCGCCAGCAGCCCCAGGGGTAACGGTCCCGGGGAGCTGTTTTTT. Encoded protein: CASSPRGNGPGELFF.

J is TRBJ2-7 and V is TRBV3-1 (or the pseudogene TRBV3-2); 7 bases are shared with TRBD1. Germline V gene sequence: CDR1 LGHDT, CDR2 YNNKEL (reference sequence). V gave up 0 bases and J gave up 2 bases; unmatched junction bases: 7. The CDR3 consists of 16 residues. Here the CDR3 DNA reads TGTGCCAGCAGCCAAGATCTGACAGGGCCTGCCTACGAGCAGTACTTC. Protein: CASSQDLTGPAYEQYF.

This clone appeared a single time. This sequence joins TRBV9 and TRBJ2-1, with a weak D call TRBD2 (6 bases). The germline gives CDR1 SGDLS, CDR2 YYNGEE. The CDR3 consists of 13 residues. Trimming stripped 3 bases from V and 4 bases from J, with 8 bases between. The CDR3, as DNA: TGTGCCAGCAGCGGGGACTTGTACAATGAGCAGTTCTTC. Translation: CASSGDLYNEQFF. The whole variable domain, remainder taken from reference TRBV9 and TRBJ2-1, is DSGVTQTPKHLITATGQRVTLRCSPRSGDLSVYWYQQSLDQGLQFLIQYYNGEERAKGNILERFSAQQFPDLHSELNLSSLELGDSALYFCASSGDLYNEQFFGPGTRLTVL.

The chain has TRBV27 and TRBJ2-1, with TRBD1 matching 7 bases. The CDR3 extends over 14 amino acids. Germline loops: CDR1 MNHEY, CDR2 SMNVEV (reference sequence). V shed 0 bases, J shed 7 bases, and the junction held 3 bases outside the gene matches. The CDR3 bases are TGTGCCAGCAGTTTATCGGGCAGGGGGAATGAGCAGTTCTTC. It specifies CASSLSGRGNEQFF.

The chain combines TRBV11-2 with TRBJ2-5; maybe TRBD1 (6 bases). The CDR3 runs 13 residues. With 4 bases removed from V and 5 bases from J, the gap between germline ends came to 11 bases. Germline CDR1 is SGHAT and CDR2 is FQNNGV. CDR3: CASSYRGFETQYF. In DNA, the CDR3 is TGTGCCAGCAGCTATAGGGGGTTTGAGACCCAGTACTTC.

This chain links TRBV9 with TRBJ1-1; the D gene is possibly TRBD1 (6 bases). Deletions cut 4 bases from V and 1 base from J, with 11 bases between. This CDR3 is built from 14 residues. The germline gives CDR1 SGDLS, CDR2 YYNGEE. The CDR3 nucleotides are TGTGCCAGCAGCCCGTCGACAGGGAACACTGAAGCTTTCTTT. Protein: CASSPSTGNTEAFF. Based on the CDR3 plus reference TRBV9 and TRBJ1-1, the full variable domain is DSGVTQTPKHLITATGQRVTLRCSPRSGDLSVYWYQQSLDQGLQFLIQYYNGEERAKGNILERFSAQQFPDLHSELNLSSLELGDSALYFCASSPSTGNTEAFFGQGTRLTVV.

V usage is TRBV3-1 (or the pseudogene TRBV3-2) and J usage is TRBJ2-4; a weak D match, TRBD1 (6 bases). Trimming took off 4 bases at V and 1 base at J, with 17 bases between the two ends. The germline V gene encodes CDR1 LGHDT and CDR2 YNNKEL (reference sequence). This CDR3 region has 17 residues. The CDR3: CASSLYPNRAAKNIQYF. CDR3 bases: TGTGCCAGCAGCCTATACCCGAACAGGGCGGCCAAAAACATTCAGTACTTC.

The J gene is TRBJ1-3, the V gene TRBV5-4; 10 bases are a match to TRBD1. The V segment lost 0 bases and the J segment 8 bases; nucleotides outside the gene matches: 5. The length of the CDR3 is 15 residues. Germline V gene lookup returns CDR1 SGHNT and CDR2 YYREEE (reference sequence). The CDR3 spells CASSLDPGQGYTIYF. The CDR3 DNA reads TGTGCCAGCAGCTTGGATCCGGGACAGGGGTACACCATATATTTT.

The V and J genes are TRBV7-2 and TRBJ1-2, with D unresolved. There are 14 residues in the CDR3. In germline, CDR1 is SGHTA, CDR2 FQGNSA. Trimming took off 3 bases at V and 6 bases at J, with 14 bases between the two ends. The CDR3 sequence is CASSFREPTDGYTF. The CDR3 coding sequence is TGTGCCAGCAGCTTCCGGGAACCCACGGATGGCTACACCTTC.

CDR3 DNA sequence: TGTGCCAGCAGCTTAGCCAGGGCGAGGGACCTTGAAGCTTTCTTT. Protein product: CASSLARARDLEAFF. J is TRBJ1-1 and V is TRBV11-1, with a tentative D call TRBD1 (5 bases). V lost 0 bases, J lost 7 bases, and 15 bases lay in between. This CDR3 has 15 residues. Germline CDR1 SGHAT, CDR2 FQDESV (reference sequence).